This T cell receptor (beta chain) stems from a study of cytomegalovirus exposure and HLA in healthy donors. The germline CDR1 and CDR2 sequences are SGHTA and FQGNSA. The CDR3 spans 14 residues. V was clipped by 3 bases and J by 7 bases; unmatched bases: 5. The PCR was carried out with 60 Vbeta primers and 13 Jbeta primers. TCRdb's copy holds only in-frame clones and misses some; the assay was immunoSEQ multiplex PCR. Counted here are hundreds of thousands of clones, under 70% occurring once; the ten biggest clones make up roughly 2.5%. V usage is TRBV7-2 and J usage is TRBJ2-2; 7 bases are a match to TRBD2. Sequenced input: PBMCs. The clonotype originates from a man between 40 and 49 years old in good health and CMV-seropositive. The CDR3 nucleotides read TGTGCCAGCAGCTTGGGAGGGGTCAGCGGGGAGCTGTTTTTT. Protein: CASSLGGVSGELFF. The full variable domain, completed using reference TRBV7-2 and TRBJ2-2, is GAGVSQSPSNKVTEKGKDVELRCDPISGHTALYWYRQSLGQGLEFLIYFQGNSAPDKSGLPSDRFSAERTGGSVSTLTIQRTQQEDSAVYLCASSLGGVSGELFFGEGSRLTVL.